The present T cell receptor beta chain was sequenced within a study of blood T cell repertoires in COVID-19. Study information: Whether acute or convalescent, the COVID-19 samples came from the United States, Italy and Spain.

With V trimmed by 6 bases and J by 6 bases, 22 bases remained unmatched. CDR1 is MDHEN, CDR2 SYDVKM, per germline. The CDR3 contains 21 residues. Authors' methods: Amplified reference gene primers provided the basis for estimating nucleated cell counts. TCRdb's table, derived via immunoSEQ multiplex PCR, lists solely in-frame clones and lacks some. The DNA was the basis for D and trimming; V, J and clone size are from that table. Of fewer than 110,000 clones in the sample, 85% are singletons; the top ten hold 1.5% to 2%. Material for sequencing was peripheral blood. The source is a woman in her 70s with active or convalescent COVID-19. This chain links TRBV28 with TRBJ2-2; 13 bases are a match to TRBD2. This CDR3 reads CASSRDRTGTSGTESAGELFF. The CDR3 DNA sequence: TGTGCCAGCAGCAGAGACAGAACCGGGACTAGCGGGACAGAGAGTGCCGGGGAGCTGTTTTTT.